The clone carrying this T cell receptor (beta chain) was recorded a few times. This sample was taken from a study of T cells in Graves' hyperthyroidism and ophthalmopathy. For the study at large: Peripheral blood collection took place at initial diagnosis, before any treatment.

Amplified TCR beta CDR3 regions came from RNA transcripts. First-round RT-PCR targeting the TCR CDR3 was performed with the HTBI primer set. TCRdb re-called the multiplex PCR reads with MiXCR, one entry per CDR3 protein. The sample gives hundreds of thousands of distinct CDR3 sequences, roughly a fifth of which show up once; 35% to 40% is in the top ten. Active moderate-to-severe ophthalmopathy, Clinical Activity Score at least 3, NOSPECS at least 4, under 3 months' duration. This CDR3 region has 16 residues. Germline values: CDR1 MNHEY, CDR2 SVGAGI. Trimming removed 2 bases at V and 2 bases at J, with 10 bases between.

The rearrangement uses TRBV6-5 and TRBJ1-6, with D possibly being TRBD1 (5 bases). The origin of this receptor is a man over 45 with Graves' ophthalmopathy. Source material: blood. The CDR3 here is CASSYVTGPYNSPLHF. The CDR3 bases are TGTGCCAGCAGTTACGTTACAGGACCCTATAATTCACCCCTCCACTTT.